Included here is one T cell receptor (beta chain) sequence, with context. The same CDR3 arises from other DNA sequences in this sample as well. Repertoires were generated with immunoSEQ multiplex PCR, while TCRdb's copy carries only in-frame clones and drops some. Of approximately 10,000 clones listed, 80% to 90% are singletons. The sample originates from a study of blood T cell repertoires in COVID-19. About the study: T cells, B-cell-depleted T cells, or PBMCs provided the cDNA or gDNA that served as material.

Trimming took 3 bases from V and 0 from J, leaving 11 bases between them. The CDR3 has 16 amino acids. CDR1 is LNHDA, CDR2 SQIVND, per germline (reference sequence). The sequenced material came from peripheral blood. The receptor's source is a human donor in a cohort sampled during active COVID-19. The genes are TRBV19 and TRBJ2-2, with D perhaps TRBD2 (5 bases). The CDR3 DNA sequence: TGTGCCAGTAGTATGGCAGCGGCGCCGAACACCGGGGAGCTGTTTTTT. Protein: CASSMAAAPNTGELFF.